This record concerns one T cell receptor beta chain sequence. Participant-given clinical history determined each cohort assignment. Either two negative PCRs, clearance, or symptom resolution qualified Cohort 3 donors as recovered. The data were taken from a study of blood T cell repertoires in COVID-19. Across the study: PBMCs, B-cell-depleted T cells, or T cells were the source of the cDNA or gDNA that made up the material.

In the authors' workflow: Reference gene primer amplification yielded estimated nucleated cell counts. Here immunoSEQ multiplex PCR was the method, and the copy in TCRdb shows in-frame clones only, minus some. The V and J calls and clone size were taken over from that table, and D and trimming were inferred from the DNA. The sample lists roughly 520,000 clones; more than 75% were seen once. The V end was cut by 5 bases, the J end by 0 bases, with 17 bases between. Germline V gives CDR1 SGHNT, CDR2 YENEEA. This CDR3 contains 17 residues. The source is a woman in her thirties or forties who had recovered from COVID-19. Sequences were obtained from PBMCs or T cells enriched from blood (not recorded which). The chain links TRBV11-3 to TRBJ2-1, with D possibly matching TRBD2 (6 bases). The CDR3 region is CASSPESGQFSYNEQFF. The DNA for the CDR3 is TGTGCCAGCAGCCCAGAGAGCGGGCAGTTCTCCTACAATGAGCAGTTCTTC.